The rows below give T cell receptor beta chains drawn from one sample of a study of spatial heterogeneity in lung cancer. TCRdb ran MiXCR on the 5' RACE reads and lists one entry per CDR3 protein. The sample records about 100,000 distinct CDR3 sequences, under 4.5% being singletons. Source: lung tumor tissue, taken at surgery. Receptors originate from a male donor with early-stage non-small cell lung cancer. Each CDR3 is given with its conserved first and last residue. A D gene is named only where the DNA matches it firmly. Size tells how often a clone was seen (once, few, many) or the class of an expanded clone, and some rows leave it out.

>TRBD1|TRBV19|TRBJ2-3|.
TGTGCCAGTAGTACAGGGGGCGCGATTCGAGATACGCAGTATTTT
CASSTGGAIRDTQYF
>.|TRBV6-6|TRBJ1-5|many
TGTGCCAGCAGTGGACCCCAGCTCGAGGCCCAGCATTTT
CASSGPQLEAQHF
>.|TRBV7-9|TRBJ1-1|many
TGTGCCAGCAGCTATCCCCGGGCAGAAGCTTTCTTT
CASSYPRAEAFF
>.|TRBV10-3|TRBJ1-3|many
TGTGCCATCAGGCCCGGGACTTATGGAAACACCATATATTTT
CAIRPGTYGNTIYF
>.|TRBV28|TRBJ2-7|many
TGTGCCAGCAGTTACACGGACGAGCAGTACTTC
CASSYTDEQYF
>.|TRBV5-1|TRBJ2-1|many
TGCGCCAGCAGCCCTGGACACCGGGAAAACAATGAGCAGTTCTTC
CASSPGHRENNEQFF
>.|TRBV28|TRBJ1-1|many
TGTGCCAGCAGTTTAAATTTCGTGGGGGACACTGAAGCTTTCTTT
CASSLNFVGDTEAFF
>.|TRBV6-6|TRBJ1-2|many
TGTGCCACCTCCAAGGACGGTTTGACGGGCCGTGGCTACACCTTC
CATSKDGLTGRGYTF
>TRBD2|TRBV27|TRBJ2-7|many
TGTGCCAGCAGCTCCGTTAGACTAGCGGGGGTCTACGAGCAGTACTTC
CASSSVRLAGVYEQYF
>TRBD2|TRBV27|TRBJ2-7|many
TGTGCCAGCAGCTACGGGACTAGCCGGTACGAGCAGTACTTC
CASSYGTSRYEQYF
>.|TRBV28|TRBJ1-1|many
TGTGCCAGCAGCCCTGCGCAACGGGACACTGAAGCTTTCTTT
CASSPAQRDTEAFF
>TRBD1|TRBV13|TRBJ1-4|many
TGTGCCAGCAGCTCCGGGACAGGGAACTCCAAACTGTTTTTT
CASSSGTGNSKLFF
>TRBD1|TRBV4-2|TRBJ1-1|.
TGTGCCAGCACCGGACAGGCTACTGAAGCTTTCTTT
CASTGQATEAFF
>.|TRBV28|TRBJ1-3|many
TGTGCCAGCCTGGCCGGACTTGGATCTGGAAACACCATATATTTT
CASLAGLGSGNTIYF
>.|TRBV27|TRBJ1-1|many
TGTGCCAGCAGTTTTGGCCCCACCACTGAAGCTTTCTTT
CASSFGPTTEAFF
>TRBD1|TRBV5-1|TRBJ1-2|many
TGCGCCAGCAGCTTAAAACCCACAGGGGAGTCTAACTATGGCTACACCTTC
CASSLKPTGESNYGYTF
>.|TRBV2|TRBJ2-2|many
TGTGCCAGCGGTTTGGATAGCTGGGTATTCGGGGAGCTGTTTTTT
CASGLDSWVFGELFF